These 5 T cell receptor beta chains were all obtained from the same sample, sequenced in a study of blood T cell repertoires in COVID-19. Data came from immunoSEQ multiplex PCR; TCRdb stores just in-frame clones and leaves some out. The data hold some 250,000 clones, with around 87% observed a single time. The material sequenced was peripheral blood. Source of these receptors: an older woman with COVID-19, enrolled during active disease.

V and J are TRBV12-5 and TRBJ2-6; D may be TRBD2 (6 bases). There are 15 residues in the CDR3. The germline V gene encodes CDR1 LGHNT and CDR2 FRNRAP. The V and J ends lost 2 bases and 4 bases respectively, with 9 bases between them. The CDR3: CASGLNGRGANVLTF. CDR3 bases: TGTGCTAGTGGTTTGAACGGGAGAGGGGCCAACGTCCTGACTTTC.

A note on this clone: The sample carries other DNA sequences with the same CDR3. The CDR3 DNA is TGTGCCAGCAGCCGGGACAGGGGGAGCAATCAGCCCCAGCATTTT. Translation: CASSRDRGSNQPQHF. V usage is TRBV7-2 and J usage is TRBJ1-5, with TRBD1 matching over 11 bases. This CDR3 is built from 15 residues. With V trimmed by 5 bases and J by 1 base, 1 base remained unmatched. Germline V lookup: CDR1 SGHTA, CDR2 FQGNSA.

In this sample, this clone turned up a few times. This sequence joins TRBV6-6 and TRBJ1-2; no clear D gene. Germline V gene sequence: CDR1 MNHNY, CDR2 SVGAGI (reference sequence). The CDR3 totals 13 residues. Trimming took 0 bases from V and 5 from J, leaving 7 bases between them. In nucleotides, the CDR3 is TGTGCCAGCAGTTACTCGATCCAGTATGGCTACACCTTC. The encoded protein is CASSYSIQYGYTF.

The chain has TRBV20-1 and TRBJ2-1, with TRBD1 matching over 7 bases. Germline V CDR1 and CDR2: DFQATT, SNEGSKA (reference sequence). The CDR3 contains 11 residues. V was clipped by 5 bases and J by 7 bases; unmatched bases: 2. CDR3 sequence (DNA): TGCAGTGCTCCCAGGGGGAATGAGCAGTTCTTC. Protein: CSAPRGNEQFF.

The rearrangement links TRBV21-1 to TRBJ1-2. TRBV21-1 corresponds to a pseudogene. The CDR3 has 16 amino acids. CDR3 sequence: CASRWAPPRRDTGYTF. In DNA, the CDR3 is TGTGCCAGCAGGTGGGCGCCGCCGAGGAGGGATACGGGCTACACCTTC.